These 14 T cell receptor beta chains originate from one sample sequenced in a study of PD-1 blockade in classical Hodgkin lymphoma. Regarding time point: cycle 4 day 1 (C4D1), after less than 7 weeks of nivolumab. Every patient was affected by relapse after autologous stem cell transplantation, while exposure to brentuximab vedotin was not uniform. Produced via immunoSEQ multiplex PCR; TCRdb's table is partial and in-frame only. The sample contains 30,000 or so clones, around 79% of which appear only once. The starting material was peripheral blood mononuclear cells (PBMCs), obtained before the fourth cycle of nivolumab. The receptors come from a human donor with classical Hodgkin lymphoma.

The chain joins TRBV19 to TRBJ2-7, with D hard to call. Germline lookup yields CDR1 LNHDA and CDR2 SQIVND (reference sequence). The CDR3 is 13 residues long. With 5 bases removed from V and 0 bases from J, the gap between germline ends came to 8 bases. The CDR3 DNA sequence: TGTGCCAGTAGTCCGTTGGACTCCTACGAGCAGTACTTC. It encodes CASSPLDSYEQYF.

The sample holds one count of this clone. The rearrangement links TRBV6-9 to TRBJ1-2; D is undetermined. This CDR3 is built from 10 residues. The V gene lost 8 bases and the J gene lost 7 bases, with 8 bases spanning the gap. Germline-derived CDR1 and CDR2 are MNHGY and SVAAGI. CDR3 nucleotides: TGTGCCAGCGGACTCGGTGGCTACACCTTC. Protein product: CASGLGGYTF.

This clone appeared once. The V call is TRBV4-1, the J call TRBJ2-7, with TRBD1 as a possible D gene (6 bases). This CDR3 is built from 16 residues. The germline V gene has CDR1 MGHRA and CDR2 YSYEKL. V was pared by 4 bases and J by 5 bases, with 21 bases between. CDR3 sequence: CASSPPFSIGTHEQYF. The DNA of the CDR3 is TGCGCCAGCAGCCCCCCTTTTTCTATCGGGACACACGAGCAGTACTTC.

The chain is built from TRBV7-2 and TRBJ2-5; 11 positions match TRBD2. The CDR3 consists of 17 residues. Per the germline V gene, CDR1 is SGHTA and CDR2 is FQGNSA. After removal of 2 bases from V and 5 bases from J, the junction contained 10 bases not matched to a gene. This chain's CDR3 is CASSLISGGARRETQYF. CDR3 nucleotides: TGTGCCAGCAGCTTAATTAGCGGGGGGGCCCGCCGGGAGACCCAGTACTTC.

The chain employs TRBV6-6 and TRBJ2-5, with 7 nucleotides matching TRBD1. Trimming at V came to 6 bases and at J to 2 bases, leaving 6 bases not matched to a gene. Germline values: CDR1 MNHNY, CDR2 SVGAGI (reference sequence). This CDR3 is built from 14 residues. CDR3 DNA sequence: TGTGCCAGCAGCCAGACAGGGATTCAAGAGACCCAGTACTTC. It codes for CASSQTGIQETQYF.

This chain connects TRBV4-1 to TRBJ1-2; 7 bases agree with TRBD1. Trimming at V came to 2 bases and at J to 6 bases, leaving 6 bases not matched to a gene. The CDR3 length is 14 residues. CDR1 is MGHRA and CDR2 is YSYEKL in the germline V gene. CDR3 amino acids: CASSQLAGTDGYTF. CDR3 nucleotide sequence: TGCGCCAGCAGCCAATTAGCCGGGACAGATGGCTACACCTTC.

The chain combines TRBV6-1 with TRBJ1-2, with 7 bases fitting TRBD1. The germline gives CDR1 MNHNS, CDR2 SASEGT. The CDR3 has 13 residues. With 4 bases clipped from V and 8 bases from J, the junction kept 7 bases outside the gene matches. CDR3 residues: CASSGTGVWGYTF. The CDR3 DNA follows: TGTGCCAGCAGTGGGACAGGCGTATGGGGCTACACCTTC.

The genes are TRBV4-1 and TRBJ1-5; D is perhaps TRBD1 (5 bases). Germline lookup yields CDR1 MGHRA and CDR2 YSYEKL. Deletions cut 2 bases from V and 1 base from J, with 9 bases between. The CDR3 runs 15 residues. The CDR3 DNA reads TGCGCCAGCAGCCAATACCGGGACAGCAATCAGCCCCAGCATTTT. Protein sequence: CASSQYRDSNQPQHF.

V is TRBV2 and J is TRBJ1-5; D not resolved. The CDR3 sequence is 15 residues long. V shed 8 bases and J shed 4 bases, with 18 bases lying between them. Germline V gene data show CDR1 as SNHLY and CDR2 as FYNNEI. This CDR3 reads CASRRQHSLNQPQHF. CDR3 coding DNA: TGTGCCAGCCGGCGGCAGCACTCATTGAATCAGCCCCAGCATTTT.

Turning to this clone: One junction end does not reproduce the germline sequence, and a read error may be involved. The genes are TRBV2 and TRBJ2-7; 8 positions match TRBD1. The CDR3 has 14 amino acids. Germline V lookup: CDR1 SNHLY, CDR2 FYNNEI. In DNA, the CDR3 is TGTGCCAGCAGTTTGTCAGGGGGCTCCCACGAGCAGTACTTC. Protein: CASSLSGGSHEQYF.

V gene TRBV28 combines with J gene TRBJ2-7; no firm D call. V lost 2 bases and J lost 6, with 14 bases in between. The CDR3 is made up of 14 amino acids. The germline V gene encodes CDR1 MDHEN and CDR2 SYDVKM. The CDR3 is CASSLKSRRSEQYF. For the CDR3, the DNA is TGTGCCAGCAGTTTAAAGTCCCGGCGGTCCGAGCAGTACTTC.

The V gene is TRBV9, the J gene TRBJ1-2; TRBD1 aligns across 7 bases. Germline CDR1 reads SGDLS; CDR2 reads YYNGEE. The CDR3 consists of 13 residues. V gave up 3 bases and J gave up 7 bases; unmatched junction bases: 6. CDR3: CASSARQGRGYTF. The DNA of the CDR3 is TGTGCCAGCAGCGCCCGACAGGGTCGTGGCTACACCTTC.

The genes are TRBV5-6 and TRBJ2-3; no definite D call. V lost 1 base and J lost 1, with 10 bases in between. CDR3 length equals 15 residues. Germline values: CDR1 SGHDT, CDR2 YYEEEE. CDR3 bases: TGTGCCAGCAGCTTGATAGGGATACGCACAGATACGCAGTATTTT. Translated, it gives CASSLIGIRTDTQYF.

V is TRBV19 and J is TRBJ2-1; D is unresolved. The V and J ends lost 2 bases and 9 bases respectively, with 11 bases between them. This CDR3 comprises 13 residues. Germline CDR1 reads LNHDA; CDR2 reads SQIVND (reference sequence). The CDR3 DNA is TGTGCCAGTAGTATAAGGAGCTCGAGTGAGCAGTTCTTC. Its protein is CASSIRSSSEQFF.